This T cell receptor beta chain was sequenced for a study of regulatory T cells in long-lasting Graves disease. In this sample, this clonotype turned up many times. This sample's time point: persistent/refractory GD, antithyroid drugs over 5 years with positive TRAb. The TCR library was prepared using RNA isolated from PBMCs. One endocrinology department in Xi'an, China, was where patients came from. Germline values: CDR1 MDHEN, CDR2 SYDVKM. Trimming stripped 3 bases from V and 1 base from J, with 16 bases between. CDR3 length equals 16 residues. iRepertoire HTBI primers and Arm-PCR of CDR3 regions built TCR beta libraries. As handled by the study authors: Identified segments across samples numbered fewer than 80 TRBV and approximately 15 TRBJ. From the multiplex PCR reads, TCRdb called clonotypes with MiXCR, one entry per CDR3 protein. The V and J calls, along with clone size, are taken from TCRdb and not from the paper's own processing. Of fewer than 400,000 distinct CDR3 sequences in the sample, around a fifth were seen once.

This clonotype originated in a female donor with Graves disease. The sample was peripheral blood mononuclear cells (PBMCs), taken when the disease was refractory, from a patient treated with antithyroid drugs. The chain couples TRBV28 to TRBJ2-7, with TRBD2 as a possible D gene (5 bases). CDR3 residues: CASSFSRADLSYEQYF. For the CDR3, the DNA is TGTGCCAGCAGTTTTTCTCGGGCGGACTTGTCCTACGAGCAGTACTTC.